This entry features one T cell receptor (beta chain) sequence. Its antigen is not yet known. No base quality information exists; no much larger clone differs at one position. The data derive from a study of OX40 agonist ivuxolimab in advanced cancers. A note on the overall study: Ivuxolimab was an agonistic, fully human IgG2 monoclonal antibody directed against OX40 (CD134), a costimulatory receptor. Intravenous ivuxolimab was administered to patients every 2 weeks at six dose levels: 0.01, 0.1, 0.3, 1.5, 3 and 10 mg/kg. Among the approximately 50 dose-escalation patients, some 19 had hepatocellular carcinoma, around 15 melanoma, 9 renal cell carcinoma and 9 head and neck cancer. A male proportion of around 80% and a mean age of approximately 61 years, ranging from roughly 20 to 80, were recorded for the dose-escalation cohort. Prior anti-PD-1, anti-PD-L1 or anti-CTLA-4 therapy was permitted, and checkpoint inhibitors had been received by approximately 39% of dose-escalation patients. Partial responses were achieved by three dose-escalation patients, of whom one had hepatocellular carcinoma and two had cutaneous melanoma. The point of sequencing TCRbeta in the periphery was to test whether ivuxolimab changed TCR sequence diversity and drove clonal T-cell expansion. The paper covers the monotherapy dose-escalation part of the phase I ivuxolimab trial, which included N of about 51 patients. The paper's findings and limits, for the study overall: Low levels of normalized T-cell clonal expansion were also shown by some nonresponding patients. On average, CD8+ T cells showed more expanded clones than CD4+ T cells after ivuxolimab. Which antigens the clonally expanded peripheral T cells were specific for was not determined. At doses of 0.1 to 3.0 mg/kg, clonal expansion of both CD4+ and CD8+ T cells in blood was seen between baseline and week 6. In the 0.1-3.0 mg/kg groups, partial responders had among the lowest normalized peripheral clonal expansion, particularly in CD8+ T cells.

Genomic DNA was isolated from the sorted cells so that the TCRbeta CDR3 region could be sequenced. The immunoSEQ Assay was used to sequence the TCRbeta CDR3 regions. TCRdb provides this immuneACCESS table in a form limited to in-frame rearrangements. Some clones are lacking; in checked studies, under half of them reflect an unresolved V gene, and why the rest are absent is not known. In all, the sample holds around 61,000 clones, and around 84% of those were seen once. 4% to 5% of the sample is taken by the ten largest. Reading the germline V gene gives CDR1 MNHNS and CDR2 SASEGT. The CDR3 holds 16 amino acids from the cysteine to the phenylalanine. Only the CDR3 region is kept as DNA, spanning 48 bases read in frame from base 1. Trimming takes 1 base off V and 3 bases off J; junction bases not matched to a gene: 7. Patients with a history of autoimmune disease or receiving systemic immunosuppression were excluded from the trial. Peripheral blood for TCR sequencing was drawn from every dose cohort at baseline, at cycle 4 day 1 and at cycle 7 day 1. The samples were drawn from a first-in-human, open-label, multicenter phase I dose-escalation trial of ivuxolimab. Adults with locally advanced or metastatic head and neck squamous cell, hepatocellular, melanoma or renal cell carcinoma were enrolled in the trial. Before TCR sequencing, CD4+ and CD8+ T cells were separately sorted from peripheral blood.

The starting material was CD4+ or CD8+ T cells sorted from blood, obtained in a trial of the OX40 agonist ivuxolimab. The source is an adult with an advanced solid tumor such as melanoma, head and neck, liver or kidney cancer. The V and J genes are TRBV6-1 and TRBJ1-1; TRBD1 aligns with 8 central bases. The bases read TGTGCCAGCAGTGAAGGAAGACAGGGGTGGGACACTGAAGCTTTCTTT. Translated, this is CASSEGRQGWDTEAFF.